Presented here are 10 T cell receptor beta chains from one specimen sequenced in a study of T cell responses to AZD1222 COVID-19 vaccine. TCRdb keeps only in-frame clones here, not all; method: immunoSEQ multiplex PCR. This sample yields 80,000 or so clones, of which over 75% are seen a single time; 10% belongs to the top ten. Source: peripheral blood, taken 28 days after the second AZD1222 dose. These TCRs come from an adult who received the AZD1222 COVID-19 vaccine.

The rearrangement uses TRBV5-1 and TRBJ1-5, with 7 bases fitting TRBD1. V lost 0 bases, J lost 4 bases, and 4 bases stayed unmatched. Germline V lookup: CDR1 SGHRS, CDR2 YFSETQ. CDR3 length equals 15 residues. The CDR3 DNA is TGCGCCAGCAGCTTGGGCGGGACAGCAAATCAGCCCCAGCATTTT. Translated: CASSLGGTANQPQHF.

This CDR3 reads CATSVSGGAGDTQYF. CDR3 in DNA: TGTGCCACCAGTGTTAGCGGGGGGGCCGGAGATACGCAGTATTTT. The rearrangement uses TRBV24-1 and TRBJ2-3; 11 nucleotides agree with TRBD2. Trimming cost V 5 bases and J 5 bases; bases outside gene matches: 5. The length of the CDR3 is 15 residues. Germline CDR1 is KGHDR and CDR2 is SFDVKD.

The rearrangement links TRBV6-5 to TRBJ1-2; 8 nucleotides match TRBD1. Germline CDR1 reads MNHEY; CDR2 reads SVGAGI. The CDR3 sequence is 14 residues long. V shed 6 bases and J 0 bases; nucleotides not matched to a gene: 3. CDR3 amino acids: CASRADRANYGYTF. CDR3 DNA: TGTGCCAGCAGGGCGGACAGGGCTAACTATGGCTACACCTTC.

This CDR3 is CATSDRQGQVTDTQYF. DNA for the CDR3: TGTGCCACCAGTGACCGACAGGGCCAAGTCACAGATACGCAGTATTTT. This sequence joins TRBV24-1 and TRBJ2-3; TRBD1 matches 7 bases. J gave up 2 bases and V 4 bases, and 8 bases lay outside the gene matches. This CDR3 has 16 residues. Germline V CDR1 and CDR2: KGHDR, SFDVKD.

The gene calls are TRBV29-1 and TRBJ2-7; D unclear. Trimming took 1 base from V and 3 from J, leaving 4 bases between them. CDR3 length equals 11 residues. Germline CDR1 and CDR2: SQVTM and ANQGSEA. The CDR3 coding sequence is TGCAGCGTTGAAGGGAACTACGAGCAGTACTTC. Residues: CSVEGNYEQYF.

The J gene is TRBJ1-2, the V gene TRBV5-4, with 8 bases identical to TRBD1. V lost 4 bases, J lost 7 bases, and 15 bases stayed unmatched. The CDR3 spans 16 residues. The germline CDR1 and CDR2 sequences are SGHNT and YYREEE (reference sequence). The CDR3 loop reads CASSQNAGGQYFGYTF. The CDR3 bases are TGTGCCAGCAGCCAGAACGCAGGGGGCCAATATTTTGGCTACACCTTC. Complete variable domain (other parts from reference TRBV5-4 and TRBJ1-2): ETGVTQSPTHLIKTRGQQVTLRCSSQSGHNTVSWYQQALGQGPQFIFQYYREEENGRGNFPPRFSGLQFPNYSSELNVNALELDDSALYLCASSQNAGGQYFGYTFGSGTRLTVV.

The chain links TRBV19 to TRBJ1-5; the D is unclear. CDR1 is LNHDA, CDR2 SQIVND, per germline (reference sequence). The CDR3 has 12 amino acids. Trimming removed 4 bases at V and 10 bases at J, with 11 bases between. This CDR3 reads CASSSEGRPQHF. The CDR3 DNA is TGTGCCAGTAGTAGTGAGGGCCGTCCCCAGCATTTT. The variable domain in full, with the rest retrieved from reference TRBV19 and TRBJ1-5, is DGGITQSPKYLFRKEGQNVTLSCEQNLNHDAMYWYRQDPGQGLRLIYYSQIVNDFQKGDIAEGYSVSREKKESFPLTVTSAQKNPTAFYLCASSSEGRPQHFGDGTRLSIL.

The chain recombines TRBV7-8 with TRBJ1-4; D not certain. Germline V gives CDR1 SGHVS, CDR2 FQNEAQ. This CDR3 is built from 14 residues. V lost 1 base and J lost 4, with 7 bases in between. The CDR3 sequence is CASSLGGGNEKLFF. Written as DNA, the CDR3 is TGTGCCAGCAGCTTAGGCGGAGGTAATGAAAAACTGTTTTTT.

The chain combines TRBV18 with TRBJ1-2; D unresolved. This CDR3 is 13 amino acids long. CDR1 is KGHSH, CDR2 LQKENI, per germline. Trimming took off 0 bases at V and 8 bases at J, with 10 bases between the two ends. The DNA for the CDR3 is TGTGCCAGCTCACCACCTGTCCGAGAAGGCTACACCTTC. Amino acid sequence: CASSPPVREGYTF.

For this clone: An end of the junction differs from the germline gene, which may be a read error. This chain connects TRBV4-1 to TRBJ2-2, with 8 bases matching TRBD1. Germline V gene data show CDR1 as MGHRA and CDR2 as YSYEKL. The CDR3 is made up of 16 amino acids. The CDR3 is CARSRTGTGVTGELFF. The CDR3 DNA reads TGCGCCCGCAGCCGGACCGGGACAGGCGTCACCGGGGAGCTGTTTTTT.